Following are 8 T cell receptor beta chains from one sample sequenced in a study of vaccination effects on CD4 cells after COVID-19. Generated by immunoSEQ multiplex PCR, the TCRdb table keeps only in-frame clones and is missing some. The repertoire includes around 49,000 clones, 65% to 70% of them detected once, and about 31% sits in the top ten. Antigens of these TCRs are unknown. The ViraFEST assay expanded antigen-specific CD4+ T cells with viral peptide pools before sequencing. With roughly 10 days of culture completed, CD4+ T cells were isolated. According to PCR results, the person was infected with SARS-CoV-2 between March and December 2020. The material was CD4+ T cells from PBMCs cultured with a peptide pool, obtained before COVID-19 vaccination. All receptors come from a human donor who had a prior SARS-CoV-2 infection.

The rearrangement uses TRBV9 and TRBJ2-2, with TRBD2 identical over 12 bases. Germline CDR1 and CDR2: SGDLS and YYNGEE. V gave up 3 bases and J gave up 8 bases; unmatched junction bases: 8. This CDR3 comprises 16 residues. The CDR3 region is CASSAGLAGFAGELFF. The CDR3 nucleotides are TGTGCCAGCAGCGCTGGACTAGCGGGATTCGCGGGGGAGCTGTTTTTT.

This clone has just one count. The rearrangement joins TRBV5-1 to TRBJ2-3, with D maybe TRBD1 (5 bases). With 3 bases removed from V and 0 bases from J, the gap between germline ends came to 8 bases. The CDR3 spans 14 residues. Per germline, CDR1 SGHRS and CDR2 YFSETQ. The CDR3 sequence: CASSSTVSTDTQYF. CDR3 nucleotides: TGCGCCAGCAGCTCGACAGTTAGCACAGATACGCAGTATTTT.

The chain joins TRBV4-3 to TRBJ1-3, with TRBD1 as a possible D gene (6 bases). Germline V lookup: CDR1 LGHNA, CDR2 YSLEER. V shed 1 base and J shed 0 bases, with 13 bases lying between them. This CDR3 is 17 amino acids long. CDR3 sequence: CASSQAAQGHSGNTIYF. The CDR3 nucleotides read TGCGCCAGCAGCCAAGCAGCCCAGGGACACTCTGGAAACACCATATATTTT.

This clone was seen a handful of times. The chain recombines TRBV2 with TRBJ1-1; perhaps TRBD1 as D (5 bases). Germline V gene sequence: CDR1 SNHLY, CDR2 FYNNEI. This CDR3 has 13 amino acids. The V end lost 7 bases, the J end lost 13 bases, and 22 bases lay between the germline ends. CDR3 sequence reads: CASTIAPRTGVFF. As DNA, the CDR3 is TGTGCCAGCACCATAGCCCCTAGGACGGGGGTTTTCTTT. The variable domain in full, with the rest retrieved from reference TRBV2 and TRBJ1-1, is EPEVTQTPSHQVTQMGQEVILRCVPISNHLYFYWYRQILGQKVEFLVSFYNNEISEKSEIFDDQFSVERPDGSNFTLKIRSTKLEDSAMYFCASTIAPRTGVFFGQGTRLTVV.

The chain joins TRBV27 to TRBJ2-3; D may be TRBD2 (5 bases). The CDR3 loop spans 17 amino acids. The germline V gene encodes CDR1 MNHEY and CDR2 SMNVEV (reference sequence). Trimming cost V 2 bases and J 3 bases, with 18 bases left between them. As DNA, the CDR3 is TGTGCCAGCAGTTTAACCCTGACATATGGGAGAACAGATACGCAGTATTTT. Protein sequence: CASSLTLTYGRTDTQYF.

This rearrangement joins TRBV11-1 to TRBJ1-1; 9 bases agree with TRBD1. Germline trimming cut 1 base from V and 6 bases from J; bases unmatched to any gene: 3. This CDR3 is built from 14 residues. Germline loops: CDR1 SGHAT, CDR2 FQDESV (reference sequence). CDR3 DNA: TGTGCCAGCAGCTTAGGGACAGGGGTACCTGAAGCTTTCTTT. It is translated as CASSLGTGVPEAFF.

V is TRBV15 and J is TRBJ1-5; D is undetermined. This CDR3 contains 14 residues. Trimming cost V 7 bases and J 4 bases, with 14 bases left between them. Germline V gene lookup returns CDR1 LNHNV and CDR2 YYDKDF (reference sequence). The CDR3 DNA follows: TGTGCCACCACCACCCTAGACCTTAATCAGCCCCAGCATTTT. Encoded protein: CATTTLDLNQPQHF.

This chain connects TRBV5-6 to TRBJ2-7, with D perhaps TRBD1 (6 bases). The CDR3 spans 15 residues. Trimming removed 6 bases at V and 6 bases at J, with 22 bases between. Germline V gives CDR1 SGHDT, CDR2 YYEEEE. The CDR3 here is CASNFDQGIRGEQYF. The CDR3 DNA reads TGTGCCAGCAACTTCGACCAGGGGATAAGAGGCGAGCAGTACTTC. The full variable domain, in which reference TRBV5-6 and TRBJ2-7 provide the parts outside the CDR3, is DAGVTQSPTHLIKTRGQQVTLRCSPKSGHDTVSWYQQALGQGPQFIFQYYEEEERQRGNFPDRFSGHQFPNYSSELNVNALLLGDSALYLCASNFDQGIRGEQYFGPGTRLTVT.